The 3 T cell receptor beta chains reported below all come from one sample, sequenced in a study of blood T cells in healthy people across ages. Sample-barcoded 5' priming and a J-beta primer mix drove a second PCR of about 7 to 11 cycles. TCRdb re-derived calls from the 5' RACE reads in MiXCR, one entry per CDR3 protein. The data show some 1.5 million distinct CDR3 sequences, 28% seen once. The sequenced material came from blood. The receptors were gathered from a woman between 25 and 40 years old in good health.

In its sample, this clonotype was seen a few times. The CDR3, as DNA: TGCAGCGTTGCACGGGACAGGGGGCGGGCCCGCTATGGCTACACCTTC. Protein sequence: CSVARDRGRARYGYTF. The rearrangement links TRBV29-1 to TRBJ1-2; 12 bases line up with TRBD1. Germline loops: CDR1 SQVTM, CDR2 ANQGSEA. The V gene end was trimmed by 4 bases and the J gene end by 4 bases; junction bases not matched to a gene: 10. This CDR3 contains 16 residues.

This clonotype has only a few counts. This CDR3 is CASSFGRGQGYTF. As DNA, the CDR3 is TGTGCCAGCAGTTTTGGGCGGGGGCAAGGCTACACCTTC. This rearrangement joins TRBV12-3 or TRBV12-4 to TRBJ1-2, with D possibly being TRBD1 (6 bases). Trimming left V 3 bases short and J 8 bases short, with 13 bases between. The CDR3 is made up of 13 amino acids.

The rearrangement joins TRBV28 to TRBJ2-5; 8 bases match TRBD2. Per the germline V gene, CDR1 is MDHEN and CDR2 is SYDVKM. The CDR3 sequence is 15 residues long. The V gene end was trimmed by 5 bases and the J gene end by 1 base; junction bases not matched to a gene: 6. CDR3 amino acids: CASSPRGLAQETQYF. The DNA for the CDR3 is TGTGCCAGCAGTCCTCGAGGACTAGCCCAAGAGACCCAGTACTTC.